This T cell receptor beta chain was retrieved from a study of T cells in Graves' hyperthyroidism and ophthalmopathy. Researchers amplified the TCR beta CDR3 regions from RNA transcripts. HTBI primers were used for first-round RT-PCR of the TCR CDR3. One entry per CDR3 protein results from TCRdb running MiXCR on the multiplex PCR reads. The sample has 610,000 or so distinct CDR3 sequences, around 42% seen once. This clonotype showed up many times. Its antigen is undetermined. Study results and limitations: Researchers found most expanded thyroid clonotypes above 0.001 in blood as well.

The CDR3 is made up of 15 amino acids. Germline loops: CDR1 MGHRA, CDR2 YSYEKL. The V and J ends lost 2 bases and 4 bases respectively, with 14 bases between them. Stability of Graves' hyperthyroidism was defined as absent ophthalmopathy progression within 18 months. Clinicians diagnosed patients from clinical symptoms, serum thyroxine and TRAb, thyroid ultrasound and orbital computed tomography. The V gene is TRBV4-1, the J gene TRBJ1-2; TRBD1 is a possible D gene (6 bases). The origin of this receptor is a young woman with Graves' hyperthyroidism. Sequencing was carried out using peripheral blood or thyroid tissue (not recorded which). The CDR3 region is CASSQRGGVVYGYTF. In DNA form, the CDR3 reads TGCGCCAGCAGCCAACGAGGGGGAGTCGTCTATGGCTACACCTTC.